These T cell receptor beta chains were read from a single sample in a study of cytomegalovirus exposure and HLA in healthy donors. Generated by immunoSEQ multiplex PCR, the TCRdb table keeps only in-frame clones and is missing some. The sample lists more than 55,000 clones, more than 80% occurring once. The material sequenced was PBMCs. These receptor sequences come from a woman aged 18-29 years in good health and CMV-seronegative. The CDR3 runs from the conserved cysteine through the conserved F or W. The D gene is left open where the match is weak. Expanded clones get a size class; other rows say once, few or many, or leave the size out.

d_call: TRBD1; clone_size: NA; j_call: TRBJ2-1; v_call: TRBV5-6; cdr3_nt: TGTGCCAGCAGCTTGGCCCGGGACAGGGGGTACAATGAGCAGTTCTTC; cdr3_aa: CASSLARDRGYNEQFF
d_call: NA; clone_size: once; j_call: TRBJ2-3; v_call: TRBV5-1; cdr3_nt: TGCGCCAGCAGCTTGGGCGGGACGAGCACAGATACGCAGTATTTT; cdr3_aa: CASSLGGTSTDTQYF
d_call: NA; clone_size: NA; j_call: TRBJ2-2; v_call: TRBV15; cdr3_nt: TGTCCTGGGAGAAACACCGGGGAGCTGTTTTTT; cdr3_aa: CPGRNTGELFF
d_call: TRBD2; clone_size: NA; j_call: TRBJ2-1; v_call: TRBV5-1; cdr3_nt: TGCGCCAGCAGCTTGACTAGCGGCTTAACCTACAATGAGCAGTTCTTC; cdr3_aa: CASSLTSGLTYNEQFF
d_call: NA; clone_size: NA; j_call: TRBJ1-1; v_call: TRBV30; cdr3_nt: TGTGCCTTAACTCCGGAGGGGACTGAAGCTTTCTTT; cdr3_aa: CALTPEGTEAFF
d_call: TRBD1; clone_size: NA; j_call: TRBJ2-7; v_call: TRBV28; cdr3_nt: TGTGCCACCGAAACGGTGACAGGGGGCATCGACGAGCAGTACTTC; cdr3_aa: CATETVTGGIDEQYF
d_call: TRBD1; clone_size: NA; j_call: TRBJ2-7; v_call: TRBV4-2; cdr3_nt: TGTGCCAGCAGCCCCCGGGACAGGGACTACGAGCAGTACTTC; cdr3_aa: CASSPRDRDYEQYF
d_call: NA; clone_size: NA; j_call: TRBJ1-5; v_call: TRBV18; cdr3_nt: TGTGCCAGCTCACCAGTCAGGGGAGAAGGTCAGCCCCAGCATTTT; cdr3_aa: CASSPVRGEGQPQHF
d_call: TRBD1; clone_size: once; j_call: TRBJ2-7; v_call: TRBV2; cdr3_nt: TGTGCCAGCAGAGCCGACAGGGGGCCCCTCTACGAGCAGTACTTC; cdr3_aa: CASRADRGPLYEQYF
d_call: TRBD1; clone_size: NA; j_call: TRBJ2-2; v_call: TRBV29-1; cdr3_nt: TGCAGCGTTGAAGAACCGACCGCAAGGACAGGGTTGACCGGGGAGCTGTTTTTT; cdr3_aa: CSVEEPTARTGLTGELFF
d_call: TRBD2; clone_size: NA; j_call: TRBJ2-3; v_call: TRBV18; cdr3_nt: TGTGCCAGCTCACCACGTGGTAGCGGGGTGGGGCCAGATACGCAGTATTTT; cdr3_aa: CASSPRGSGVGPDTQYF
d_call: TRBD2; clone_size: NA; j_call: TRBJ2-7; v_call: TRBV7-2; cdr3_nt: TGTGCCAGCAGCACAGCGGGAGGGAGCTCCTACGAGCAGTACTTC; cdr3_aa: CASSTAGGSSYEQYF
d_call: TRBD1; clone_size: NA; j_call: TRBJ1-1; v_call: TRBV19; cdr3_nt: TGTGCCAGTAGTGACAACAGGGGGAGGACTGAAGCTTTCTTT; cdr3_aa: CASSDNRGRTEAFF
d_call: NA; clone_size: NA; j_call: TRBJ2-7; v_call: TRBV15; cdr3_nt: TGTGCCACCAGCAGAGTTCAGATTTACGAGCAGTACTTC; cdr3_aa: CATSRVQIYEQYF
d_call: NA; clone_size: NA; j_call: TRBJ1-2; v_call: TRBV5-6; cdr3_nt: TGTGCCAGCAGCTTGGGGCAGGGCGATGGCTACACCTTC; cdr3_aa: CASSLGQGDGYTF
d_call: NA; clone_size: NA; j_call: TRBJ2-3; v_call: TRBV15; cdr3_nt: TGTGCCACCAGCAGAGATTTACCGAGTACAGATACGCAGTATTTT; cdr3_aa: CATSRDLPSTDTQYF
d_call: NA; clone_size: NA; j_call: TRBJ1-1; v_call: TRBV6-1; cdr3_nt: TGTGCCAGCAGTGAGACCCGGGTTTCGAACACTGAAGCTTTCTTT; cdr3_aa: CASSETRVSNTEAFF
d_call: TRBD1; clone_size: NA; j_call: TRBJ1-5; v_call: TRBV19; cdr3_nt: TGTGCCAGTAGTATCGGGGAATGGACAGGCGGACAGCCCCAGCATTTT; cdr3_aa: CASSIGEWTGGQPQHF
d_call: NA; clone_size: NA; j_call: TRBJ2-7; v_call: TRBV28; cdr3_nt: TGTGCCAGCCGCCGGGGGAACGAGCAGTACTTC; cdr3_aa: CASRRGNEQYF
d_call: NA; clone_size: NA; j_call: TRBJ2-3; v_call: TRBV30; cdr3_nt: TGTGCCTGGAGTCCGACTAGGGATACGCAGTATTTT; cdr3_aa: CAWSPTRDTQYF
d_call: TRBD1; clone_size: NA; j_call: TRBJ2-1; v_call: TRBV18; cdr3_nt: TGTGCCAGCTCACCTACAAGGACAGGGAACAATGAGCAGTTCTTC; cdr3_aa: CASSPTRTGNNEQFF
d_call: NA; clone_size: NA; j_call: TRBJ1-2; v_call: TRBV6-1; cdr3_nt: TGTGCCAGCAGTGGATACACAATGGGAGGATATGGCTACACCTTC; cdr3_aa: CASSGYTMGGYGYTF
d_call: TRBD1; clone_size: few; j_call: TRBJ1-5; v_call: TRBV11-3; cdr3_nt: TGTGCCAGCAGTTTAAAAGACAGGGGGCATCAGCCCCAGCATTTT; cdr3_aa: CASSLKDRGHQPQHF
d_call: TRBD1; clone_size: many; j_call: TRBJ2-2; v_call: TRBV11-2; cdr3_nt: TGTGCCAGCAGCTCACAGGGGGAAGGAACCGGGGAGCTGTTTTTT; cdr3_aa: CASSSQGEGTGELFF
d_call: NA; clone_size: NA; j_call: TRBJ1-4; v_call: TRBV6-5; cdr3_nt: TGTGCCAGCAGTTCCCGGGGGAGGAATGAAAAACTGTTTTTT; cdr3_aa: CASSSRGRNEKLFF
d_call: NA; clone_size: NA; j_call: TRBJ2-2; v_call: TRBV11-3; cdr3_nt: TGTGCCAGCAGCTCTTACACCGGGGAGCTGTTTTTT; cdr3_aa: CASSSYTGELFF
d_call: NA; clone_size: NA; j_call: TRBJ2-1; v_call: TRBV15; cdr3_nt: TGTGCCACCAGCCAGTCTTGGTTGTTGAACAATGAGCAGTTCTTC; cdr3_aa: CATSQSWLLNNEQFF
d_call: TRBD2; clone_size: NA; j_call: TRBJ2-5; v_call: TRBV7-2; cdr3_nt: TGTGCCAGCAGCTTAACACTAGCGGGGTGGGAGACCCAGTACTTC; cdr3_aa: CASSLTLAGWETQYF
d_call: NA; clone_size: NA; j_call: TRBJ1-2; v_call: TRBV2; cdr3_nt: TGTGCCAGCAATAGAGAAGCGAACTATGGCTACACCTTC; cdr3_aa: CASNREANYGYTF
d_call: TRBD1; clone_size: NA; j_call: TRBJ2-7; v_call: TRBV7-8; cdr3_nt: TGTGCCAGCAACACCCGAGGGGGCGCTTCCTACGAGCAGTACTTC; cdr3_aa: CASNTRGGASYEQYF
d_call: NA; clone_size: NA; j_call: TRBJ1-3; v_call: TRBV4-1; cdr3_nt: TGCGCCAGCAGCCTCATTGGGGCCCGAAACACCATATATTTT; cdr3_aa: CASSLIGARNTIYF
d_call: TRBD2; clone_size: NA; j_call: TRBJ2-7; v_call: TRBV25-1; cdr3_nt: TGTGCCAGCAGTGGGGTCGGGGGGAGCTCCTACGAGCAGTACTTC; cdr3_aa: CASSGVGGSSYEQYF
d_call: TRBD1; clone_size: few; j_call: TRBJ1-2; v_call: TRBV19; cdr3_nt: TGTGCCAGTAGTATCGGACAGGGAGTCGCTAACTATGGCTACACCTTC; cdr3_aa: CASSIGQGVANYGYTF
d_call: NA; clone_size: NA; j_call: TRBJ1-4; v_call: TRBV7-9; cdr3_nt: TGTGCCAGCAGCTCTCGGACAGCTCCAACTAATGAAAAACTGTTTTTT; cdr3_aa: CASSSRTAPTNEKLFF
d_call: NA; clone_size: NA; j_call: TRBJ2-7; v_call: TRBV2; cdr3_nt: TGTGCCAGCATCCGAACGCCTAGCGTAGCCTACGAGCAGTACTTC; cdr3_aa: CASIRTPSVAYEQYF
d_call: NA; clone_size: NA; j_call: TRBJ2-7; v_call: TRBV7-2; cdr3_nt: TGTGCCAGCAGCTTATTTGGTAGCGGCTACGAGCAGTACTTC; cdr3_aa: CASSLFGSGYEQYF
d_call: TRBD1; clone_size: once; j_call: TRBJ2-7; v_call: TRBV4-1; cdr3_nt: TGCGCCAGCAGCCCGGGACAGAGTACAAGGGGTCTCTACGAGCAGTACTTC; cdr3_aa: CASSPGQSTRGLYEQYF